This T cell receptor (beta chain) is drawn from a study of sequential checkpoint blockade in melanoma. Treatment meaning: randomized to nivolumab then ipilimumab (arm A) or the reverse (arm B). Patients had received no earlier DNA-damaging chemotherapy. Sorted cells were live CD3+CD8+, lacking CD19 and CD56, from PBMCs. CDR1 is LNHDA and CDR2 is SQIVND in the germline V gene (reference sequence). CDR3 length: 15 residues. V shed 6 bases, J shed 4 bases, and the junction held 6 bases outside the gene matches. Measured with immunoSEQ multiplex PCR; TCRdb has only the in-frame clones, and not every one. The repertoire holds 15,000 to 20,000 clones, with under 60% as singletons.

V is TRBV19 and J is TRBJ2-1; 10 bases agree with TRBD2. Sample: CD8+ T cells sorted from blood (inferred from file names), taken from a patient given nivolumab and ipilimumab in sequence. The receptor was derived from a human donor with melanoma. The CDR3 protein is CASREAGGPYNEQFF. CDR3 nucleotides: TGTGCCAGTAGGGAAGCGGGAGGGCCGTACAATGAGCAGTTCTTC.